The 28 T cell receptor beta chains below all came from one sample that was sequenced in a study of T-cell memory formation after mild COVID-19. TCRdb recomputed calls from the 5' RACE reads with MiXCR, one row per CDR3 protein. The table records around 340,000 distinct CDR3 sequences, roughly an eighth of them present only once. The source material was PBMCs or a T cell subset sorted from them (not recorded which). The receptors were sampled from a man aged 18 to 30 who had mild COVID-19 (a few samples of this study predate the infection). Cell type and time point are not known.

The V gene is TRBV29-1, the J gene TRBJ1-3; no firm D call. Germline CDR1 is SQVTM and CDR2 is ANQGSEA. This CDR3 has 14 residues. Deletions cut 0 bases from V and 1 base from J, with 7 bases between. In DNA form, the CDR3 reads TGCAGCGTTGAAGAACGGGGTTCTGGAAACACCATATATTTT. Amino acid sequence: CSVEERGSGNTIYF.

The rearrangement joins TRBV2 to TRBJ2-7; D possibly corresponds to TRBD1 (6 bases). Per the germline V gene, CDR1 is SNHLY and CDR2 is FYNNEI. V dropped 6 bases and J dropped 2 bases, with 11 bases sitting between them. The CDR3 covers 13 residues. Here the CDR3 DNA reads TGTGCCAGCAGGGGCGACAGGACCTACGAGCAGTACTTC. It translates to CASRGDRTYEQYF.

The chain links TRBV10-3 to TRBJ1-1; D is perhaps TRBD1 (5 bases). V lost 5 bases to trimming and J lost 2 bases, with 9 bases between them. The CDR3 loop spans 13 amino acids. Germline values: CDR1 ENHRY, CDR2 SYGVKD. The DNA for the CDR3 is TGTGCCATCAGTATTTGGGACAACACTGAAGCTTTCTTT. Protein product: CAISIWDNTEAFF.

The chain joins TRBV18 to TRBJ2-7; a possible D gene is TRBD2 (5 bases). The CDR3 runs to 18 residues. Deletions cut 4 bases from V and 0 bases from J, with 22 bases between. Per the germline V gene, CDR1 is KGHSH and CDR2 is LQKENI. The CDR3 DNA sequence: TGTGCCAGCTCACTTTTGGCTCTCGGAGGAGAGAGCTCCTACGAGCAGTACTTC. Translation: CASSLLALGGESSYEQYF.

A few counts support this clonotype. V and J are TRBV5-1 and TRBJ1-2; possibly TRBD1 for D (6 bases). The ends were cut back, 5 bases at V and 4 bases at J, with 18 bases in the middle. The CDR3 is 15 amino acids. From germline, CDR1 is SGHRS and CDR2 YFSETQ. The CDR3 region has the DNA TGCGCCAGCAGACCATCCGACAGGTTCGGCTATGGCTACACCTTC. Translating it yields CASRPSDRFGYGYTF. Full variable domain (missing parts from reference TRBV5-1 and TRBJ1-2): KAGVTQTPRYLIKTRGQQVTLSCSPISGHRSVSWYQQTPGQGLQFLFEYFSETQRNKGNFPGRFSGRQFSNSRSEMNVSTLELGDSALYLCASRPSDRFGYGYTFGSGTRLTVV.

The chain carries TRBV5-4 and TRBJ1-2, with 7 bases that match TRBD1. Trimming at V came to 5 bases and at J to 0 bases, leaving 13 bases not matched to a gene. The CDR3 is made up of 17 amino acids. The germline V gene has CDR1 SGHNT and CDR2 YYREEE (reference sequence). This CDR3 is CASSWPRAGGTNYGYTF. The CDR3 coding sequence is TGTGCCAGCAGTTGGCCCCGAGCAGGGGGAACTAACTATGGCTACACCTTC. Complete variable domain (other parts from reference TRBV5-4 and TRBJ1-2): ETGVTQSPTHLIKTRGQQVTLRCSSQSGHNTVSWYQQALGQGPQFIFQYYREEENGRGNFPPRFSGLQFPNYSSELNVNALELDDSALYLCASSWPRAGGTNYGYTFGSGTRLTVV.

At least ten counts were recorded for this clonotype. The rearrangement uses TRBV12-3 or TRBV12-4 and TRBJ2-2; D uncertain. The CDR3 extends over 14 amino acids. Trimming cost V 3 bases and J 5 bases, with 10 bases left between them. As DNA, the CDR3 is TGTGCCAGCAGTTTTACCCGGACGACCGGGGAGCTGTTTTTT. Amino acid sequence: CASSFTRTTGELFF.

This clonotype turned up a few times. The V and J genes are TRBV5-8 and TRBJ2-6; no definite D call. The length of the CDR3 is 15 residues. Trimming cost V 3 bases and J 1 base, with 8 bases left between them. CDR1 SGHTS and CDR2 YDEGEE come from the germline V gene. The CDR3 protein is CASSSRYSGANVLTF. DNA of the CDR3: TGTGCCAGCAGCTCGCGGTATTCTGGGGCCAACGTCCTGACTTTC. Filled out from reference TRBV5-8 and TRBJ2-6, the complete variable domain reads EAGVTQSPTHLIKTRGQQATLRCSPISGHTSVYWYQQALGLGLQFLLWYDEGEERNRGNFPPRFSGRQFPNYSSELNVNALELEDSALYLCASSSRYSGANVLTFGAGSRLTVL.

A few counts support this clonotype. The chain recombines TRBV6-5 with TRBJ2-4; D remains ambiguous. This CDR3 comprises 14 residues. With 4 bases removed from V and 1 base from J, the gap between germline ends came to 8 bases. Germline assignment: CDR1 MNHEY and CDR2 SVGAGI. DNA for the CDR3: TGTGCCAGCAGTTCCTGGGTTGCCAAAAACATTCAGTACTTC. It encodes CASSSWVAKNIQYF.

This clonotype has only a few counts. V gene TRBV10-1 combines with J gene TRBJ2-7; 11 nucleotides line up with TRBD1. Unmatched junction bases numbered 0, after V lost 2 bases and J lost 6 bases. Germline CDR1 WNHNN, CDR2 SYGVQD (reference sequence). This CDR3 region has 13 residues. Here the CDR3 reads CASSEGTGGEQYV. The CDR3 DNA sequence: TGCGCCAGCAGTGAGGGGACAGGGGGCGAGCAGTACGTC.

The V and J genes are TRBV12-3 or TRBV12-4 and TRBJ1-1; possible D gene TRBD1, 6 bases. This CDR3 has 14 residues. The ends were cut back, 3 bases at V and 7 bases at J, with 15 bases in the middle. The CDR3 loop is CASSFWGGQGEAFF. DNA of the CDR3: TGTGCCAGCAGTTTTTGGGGGGGCCAGGGTGAAGCTTTCTTT.

This clonotype was seen more than once but under ten times. The genes are TRBV10-3 and TRBJ2-7, with D possibly matching TRBD1 (6 bases). This CDR3 is built from 14 residues. Trimming pared 6 bases from V and 1 base from J, leaving 13 bases between. Germline V gene lookup returns CDR1 ENHRY and CDR2 SYGVKD. CDR3 sequence: CAIRQGQQSYEQYF. The CDR3 DNA follows: TGTGCCATCAGACAAGGACAGCAATCCTACGAGCAGTACTTC.

This clonotype was recorded a few times. This chain links TRBV5-1 with TRBJ2-7, with 8 bases matching TRBD1. V lost 4 bases, J lost 3 bases, and 6 bases stayed unmatched. The germline V gene encodes CDR1 SGHRS and CDR2 YFSETQ. The CDR3 spans 14 residues. The CDR3 protein is CASSPGQAFYEQYF. Here the CDR3 DNA reads TGCGCCAGCAGCCCGGGACAGGCTTTCTACGAGCAGTACTTC.

This clonotype appeared a few times. The chain links TRBV7-8 to TRBJ2-7; the D gene is possibly TRBD2 (5 bases). V was shortened by 1 base and J by 6 bases, with 13 bases between the two germline ends. The CDR3 runs to 14 residues. Germline-derived CDR1 and CDR2 are SGHVS and FQNEAQ. As DNA, the CDR3 is TGTGCCAGCAGCTTAGGTCGGGGTTTCAGCGAGCAGTACTTC. This sequence encodes CASSLGRGFSEQYF.

The V gene is TRBV4-3, the J gene TRBJ2-1, with D uncertain. The V end lost 1 base, the J end lost 2 bases, and 9 bases lay between the germline ends. The CDR3 is 15 amino acids. Germline V lookup: CDR1 LGHNA, CDR2 YSLEER. The CDR3: CASSQAPDAYNEQFF. Here the CDR3 DNA reads TGCGCCAGCAGCCAAGCCCCGGACGCCTACAATGAGCAGTTCTTC.

This clonotype was counted a few times. CDR3: CASSPPVVGSPLHF. As DNA, the CDR3 is TGTGCCAGCTCACCACCGGTGGTGGGTTCACCCCTCCACTTT. This sequence joins TRBV18 and TRBJ1-6; no clear D gene. V gave up 0 bases and J gave up 9 bases, with 9 bases separating them. In germline, CDR1 is KGHSH, CDR2 LQKENI. CDR3 size: 14 residues.

There are a few counts of this clonotype. The chain combines TRBV9 with TRBJ2-2; a weak D match, TRBD2 (7 bases). Trimming removed 4 bases at V and 4 bases at J, with 17 bases between. The germline V gene encodes CDR1 SGDLS and CDR2 YYNGEE. CDR3 size: 16 residues. The CDR3 loop is CASSPLGGAGTGELFF. CDR3 bases: TGTGCCAGCAGCCCTCTTGGGGGGGCAGGCACCGGGGAGCTGTTTTTT.

This clonotype turned up a few times. J is TRBJ2-1 and V is TRBV12-3 or TRBV12-4; 11 bases are a match to TRBD2. This CDR3 comprises 15 residues. J was trimmed by 5 bases and V by 6 bases; bases with no gene match: 6. CDR3 nucleotide sequence: TGTGCCAGCAGGTCGACTAGCGGGATCCACAATGAGCAGTTCTTC. Its translation: CASRSTSGIHNEQFF.

This chain connects TRBV28 to TRBJ2-7; D not resolved. Germline CDR1 and CDR2: MDHEN and SYDVKM. The CDR3 is 13 residues long. The V and J ends lost 2 bases and 5 bases respectively, with 10 bases between them. For the CDR3, the DNA is TGTGCCAGCAGTTTACGGGTGCCCCACGAGCAGTACGTC. Translation gives CASSLRVPHEQYV.

V usage is TRBV7-8 and J usage is TRBJ1-1; D might be TRBD1 (5 bases). CDR1 and CDR2 from the germline V gene are SGHVS and FQNEAQ. With 5 bases removed from V and 4 bases from J, the gap between germline ends came to 17 bases. The CDR3 has 15 residues. CDR3 sequence: CASSPPGGTGTEAFF. The CDR3 nucleotides are TGTGCCAGCAGCCCTCCGGGGGGGACGGGCACTGAAGCTTTCTTT.

The rearrangement joins TRBV10-3 to TRBJ2-2; D possibly corresponds to TRBD2 (5 bases). Germline CDR1 and CDR2: ENHRY and SYGVKD. The length of the CDR3 is 13 residues. The V gene lost 7 bases and the J gene lost 6 bases, with 12 bases spanning the gap. CDR3 protein: CAITGRAAGELFF. CDR3 sequence (DNA): TGTGCCATCACTGGCAGAGCGGCCGGGGAGCTGTTTTTT.

This clonotype was found once. The chain uses TRBV12-3 or TRBV12-4 and TRBJ2-1; 9 bases fit TRBD1. The J segment lost 2 bases and the V segment lost 6 bases, leaving 2 bases of the junction unmatched. This CDR3 is built from 14 residues. Here the CDR3 reads CASRGTGTYNEQFF. CDR3 bases: TGTGCCAGCAGGGGGACAGGGACCTACAATGAGCAGTTCTTC.

In its sample, this clonotype was seen many times. V usage is TRBV7-2 and J usage is TRBJ2-7; D could derive from TRBD1 or TRBD2 (6 bases each). Per germline, CDR1 SGHTA and CDR2 FQGNSA. This CDR3 contains 13 residues. The V end lost 5 bases, the J end lost 6 bases, and 14 bases lay between the germline ends. The CDR3 loop is CASSLRGVREQYF. The CDR3 DNA follows: TGTGCCAGCAGCCTAAGGGGGGTCCGCGAGCAGTACTTC.

This clonotype was detected many times. The V and J genes are TRBV6-2 or TRBV6-3 and TRBJ2-1; the match to TRBD1 covers 7 bases. V gave up 10 bases and J gave up 4 bases; unmatched junction bases: 7. The CDR3 totals 13 residues. Per germline, CDR1 MNHEY and CDR2 SVGEGT. CDR3 bases: TGTGCCATATCCGGGACAGAATACAATGAGCAGTTCTTC. Amino acid sequence: CAISGTEYNEQFF.

The CDR3 sequence: CASGRDRGPDTQYF. The CDR3, as DNA: TGCGCCAGCGGCCGGGACCGTGGGCCAGATACGCAGTATTTT. This chain connects TRBV5-1 to TRBJ2-3, with D tentatively TRBD1 or TRBD2 (5 bases each). CDR1 and CDR2 (germline): SGHRS, YFSETQ. Trimming removed 7 bases at V and 4 bases at J, with 16 bases between. The CDR3 consists of 14 residues.

This clonotype has at least ten counts. Sequence at one end of the junction differs from germline and may be a read error. This rearrangement joins TRBV5-1 to TRBJ2-3; D not certain. CDR1 SGHRS and CDR2 YFSETQ come from the germline V gene. The CDR3 is made up of 12 amino acids. The CDR3 region has the DNA TGTGCCAGCAGCTTAGTCGGGGATACGCAGTATTTT. As protein: CASSLVGDTQYF. Complete variable domain (other parts from reference TRBV5-1 and TRBJ2-3): KAGVTQTPRYLIKTRGQQVTLSCSPISGHRSVSWYQQTPGQGLQFLFEYFSETQRNKGNFPGRFSGRQFSNSRSEMNVSTLELGDSALYLCASSLVGDTQYFGPGTRLTVL.

The V gene is TRBV3-1, the J gene TRBJ2-7, with D possibly matching TRBD2 (6 bases). Trimming left V 0 bases short and J 11 bases short, with 17 bases between. The V gene's germline CDR1 is LGHDT and CDR2 YNNKEL (reference sequence). The CDR3 consists of 14 residues. CDR3 sequence: CASSQEEGRSMEYF. The CDR3 DNA sequence: TGTGCCAGCAGCCAAGAGGAGGGCCGCTCGATGGAGTACTTC.

The rearrangement uses TRBV6-5 and TRBJ2-5, with 8 bases that match TRBD1. Trimming removed 6 bases from V and 1 base from J; junction bases left unmatched: 13. Per germline, CDR1 MNHEY and CDR2 SVGAGI. This CDR3 is built from 17 residues. The CDR3 is CASRDTWGQVIQETQYF. CDR3 DNA: TGTGCCAGCAGAGACACATGGGGACAGGTCATCCAAGAGACCCAGTACTTC.